This entry lists 17 T cell receptor beta chains sequenced from one sample in a study of blood T cells in healthy people across ages. Primed by a sample-barcoded 5' primer and a J-beta primer mix, a second PCR proceeded for about 6 to 12 cycles. TCRdb re-called the 5' RACE reads through MiXCR, storing one row per CDR3 protein. The sample consists of hundreds of thousands of distinct CDR3 sequences, less than 25% of them appearing once. These data were also filed under a second study, of T cells of mothers and their children.

Sequencing used blood. The origin of the receptors is a boy aged 5-17 years in good health.

The rearrangement uses TRBV28 and TRBJ1-2; tentative D call: TRBD1 (5 bases). This CDR3 has 14 residues. V lost 1 base and J lost 4, with 10 bases in between. The germline CDR1 and CDR2 sequences are MDHEN and SYDVKM. CDR3 nucleotides: TGTGCCAGCAGTTTATTTGACAGCTTCTATGGCTACACCTTC. It yields the protein CASSLFDSFYGYTF.

The chain links TRBV3-1 to TRBJ1-2; no reliable D call. Between the trimmed V and J ends, which lost 1 base and 4 bases, there was a span of 7 bases. CDR1 and CDR2 from the germline V gene are LGHDT and YNNKEL (reference sequence). The CDR3 length is 13 residues. The CDR3 region is CASSQGRIYGYTF. The DNA for the CDR3 is TGTGCCAGCAGCCAAGGACGGATCTATGGCTACACCTTC.

Of note for this clonotype: A junction boundary mismatches the germline segment, possibly from a read error. This chain joins TRBV2 and TRBJ1-4; D remains ambiguous. Per the germline V gene, CDR1 is SNHLY and CDR2 is FYNNEI. The CDR3 runs 16 residues. The CDR3 DNA reads TGTGCCAGCAGGTCCCGACGGAGTGCAACTATTGAAAAACTGTTTTTT. It yields the protein CASRSRRSATIEKLFF.

The gene calls are TRBV28 and TRBJ1-2; no clear D gene. V was trimmed by 8 bases and J by 4 bases, leaving 11 bases between them. The CDR3 contains 12 residues. The V gene's germline CDR1 is MDHEN and CDR2 SYDVKM. CDR3 bases: TGTGCCAGCTCCCCCCGAAGCTATGGCTACACCTTC. Translated: CASSPRSYGYTF.

This clonotype was counted between two and nine times. The V gene is TRBV4-3, the J gene TRBJ2-5; the D gene is possibly TRBD1 (5 bases). The V end was cut by 0 bases, the J end by 4 bases, with 12 bases between. The germline V gene has CDR1 LGHNA and CDR2 YSLEER. This CDR3 is 15 amino acids long. The CDR3 spells CASSQDRVRGETQYF. CDR3 sequence (DNA): TGCGCCAGCAGCCAAGATCGGGTTAGGGGAGAGACCCAGTACTTC.

Concerning this clonotype itself: This may come from a read error, since a much larger clone is one base off. The gene calls are TRBV4-1 and TRBJ2-1, with D possibly being TRBD2 (5 bases). Trimming removed 5 bases at V and 4 bases at J, with 18 bases between. CDR1 and CDR2 (germline): MGHRA, YSYEKL. This CDR3 has 16 amino acids. The CDR3 region is CASSSPGTGWYNEQFF. DNA of the CDR3: TGCGCCAGCAGCTCCCCGGGTACGGGATGGTACAATGAGCAGTTCTTC.

In this sample, this clonotype turned up a few times. CDR3: CASSFQGNEKLFF. The CDR3 bases are TGTGCCAGCAGCTTTCAGGGGAATGAAAAACTGTTTTTT. V and J are TRBV7-2 and TRBJ1-4; D possibly corresponds to TRBD1 (6 bases). Germline V gene lookup returns CDR1 SGHTA and CDR2 FQGNSA. Trimming stripped 3 bases from V and 5 bases from J, with 7 bases between. The CDR3 runs 13 residues.

The chain couples TRBV20-1 to TRBJ1-4, with TRBD1 identical over 7 bases. The V gene's germline CDR1 is DFQATT and CDR2 SNEGSKA (reference sequence). J lost 6 bases, V lost 1 base, and 8 bases had no gene match. The CDR3 runs 15 residues. CDR3 loop: CSARGETGLHEKLFF. DNA for the CDR3: TGCAGTGCTAGAGGGGAGACAGGGCTGCATGAAAAACTGTTTTTT.

In this sample, this clonotype turned up many times. The J gene is TRBJ2-3, the V gene TRBV4-3; TRBD1 matches 8 bases. Per the germline V gene, CDR1 is LGHNA and CDR2 is YSLEER. J was trimmed by 5 bases and V by 0 bases; bases with no gene match: 4. The CDR3 totals 15 residues. Written as DNA, the CDR3 is TGCGCCAGCAGCCAAGACAGGGGGCAGGGAGATACGCAGTATTTT. Protein sequence: CASSQDRGQGDTQYF.

This clonotype was seen more than once but under ten times. The J gene is TRBJ2-5, the V gene TRBV7-3; D is uncertain. V was trimmed by 5 bases and J by 2 bases, leaving 12 bases between them. CDR1 and CDR2 from the germline V gene are SGHTA and FQGTGA. CDR3 length: 14 amino acids. The chain's CDR3 is CASSKGISQETQYF. The CDR3 bases are TGTGCCAGCAGCAAAGGGATCTCTCAAGAGACCCAGTACTTC.

The chain carries TRBV5-1 and TRBJ2-5; 7 bases align to TRBD1. V was clipped by 4 bases and J by 1 base; unmatched bases: 7. Per the germline V gene, CDR1 is SGHRS and CDR2 is YFSETQ. There are 15 residues in the CDR3. The CDR3 here is CASSTYRGTQETQYF. The CDR3 bases are TGCGCCAGCAGCACTTACAGGGGCACCCAAGAGACCCAGTACTTC.

V gene TRBV5-1 combines with J gene TRBJ2-7, with D perhaps TRBD2 (6 bases). V was trimmed by 4 bases and J by 0 bases, leaving 14 bases between them. In germline, CDR1 is SGHRS, CDR2 YFSETQ. This CDR3 is built from 15 residues. This CDR3 is CASSPLAANSYEQYF. CDR3 nucleotide sequence: TGCGCCAGCAGCCCATTAGCGGCTAACTCCTACGAGCAGTACTTC.

The table lists this clonotype with a few counts. The V and J genes are TRBV24-1 and TRBJ2-5, with TRBD1 matching 7 bases. Trimming cost V 3 bases and J 4 bases; bases outside gene matches: 7. The CDR3 covers 15 residues. Germline CDR1 and CDR2: KGHDR and SFDVKD. CDR3 amino acids: CATSDITGVGETQYF. The CDR3 region has the DNA TGTGCCACCAGTGATATTACAGGGGTCGGAGAGACCCAGTACTTC.

This clonotype was seen at least ten times. The rearrangement joins TRBV12-3 or TRBV12-4 to TRBJ2-1; 8 bases are a match to TRBD2. The CDR3 runs to 14 residues. With V trimmed by 6 bases and J by 5 bases, 6 bases remained unmatched. CDR3 sequence: CASRIAGTNNEQFF. The CDR3 nucleotides read TGTGCCAGCAGGATAGCGGGAACAAACAATGAGCAGTTCTTC.

This clonotype was seen more than once but under ten times. The rearrangement uses TRBV6-2 or TRBV6-3 and TRBJ2-7; no reliable D call. Germline V lookup: CDR1 MNHEY, CDR2 SVGEGT. The V end lost 2 bases, the J end lost 3 bases, and 8 bases lay between the germline ends. CDR3 length: 13 residues. The CDR3 DNA reads TGTGCCAGCAGTTACGACACATACTACGAGCAGTACTTC. Its protein is CASSYDTYYEQYF.

This clonotype showed up just a few times. The V and J genes are TRBV7-9 and TRBJ2-3; the D is unclear. This CDR3 is 13 amino acids long. V was pared by 3 bases and J by 5 bases, with 9 bases between. Germline V gene lookup returns CDR1 SEHNR and CDR2 FQNEAQ (reference sequence). This CDR3 is CASSFYGGDTQYF. DNA of the CDR3: TGTGCCAGCAGCTTCTATGGTGGAGATACGCAGTATTTT.

V and J are TRBV28 and TRBJ2-1; perhaps TRBD2 as D (5 bases). This CDR3 spans 12 amino acids. Trimming took 4 bases from V and 13 from J, leaving 14 bases between them. From germline, CDR1 is MDHEN and CDR2 SYDVKM. The CDR3 spells CASSSPLEGQFF. The CDR3 DNA follows: TGTGCCAGCAGTTCCCCACTCGAGGGACAGTTCTTC.